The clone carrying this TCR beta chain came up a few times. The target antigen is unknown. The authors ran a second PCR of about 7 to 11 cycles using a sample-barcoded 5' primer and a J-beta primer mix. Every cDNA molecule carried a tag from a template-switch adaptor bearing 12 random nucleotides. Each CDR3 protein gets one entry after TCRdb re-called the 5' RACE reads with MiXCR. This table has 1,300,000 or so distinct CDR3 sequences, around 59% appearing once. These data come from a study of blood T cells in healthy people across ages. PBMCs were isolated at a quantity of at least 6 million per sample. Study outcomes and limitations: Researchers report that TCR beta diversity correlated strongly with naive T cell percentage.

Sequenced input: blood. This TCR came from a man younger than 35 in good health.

The CDR3 nucleotides read TGTGCCAGTAGTAGAGGGGGAGGCCCCGACTTCTACGAGCAGTACTTC. Translating it yields CASSRGGGPDFYEQYF. The chain employs TRBV19 and TRBJ2-7; TRBD1 or TRBD2 may be the D gene (6 bases each). CDR1 LNHDA and CDR2 SQIVND come from the germline V gene (reference sequence). The CDR3 totals 16 residues. Trimming pared 4 bases from V and 3 bases from J, leaving 19 bases between.